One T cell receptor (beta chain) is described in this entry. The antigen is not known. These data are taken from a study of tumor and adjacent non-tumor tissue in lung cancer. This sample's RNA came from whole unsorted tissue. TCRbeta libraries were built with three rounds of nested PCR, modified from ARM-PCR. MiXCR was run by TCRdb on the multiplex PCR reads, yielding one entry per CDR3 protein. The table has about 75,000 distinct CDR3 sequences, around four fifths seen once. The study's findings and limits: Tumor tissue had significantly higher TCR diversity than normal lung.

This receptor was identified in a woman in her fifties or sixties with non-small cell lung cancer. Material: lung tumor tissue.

The CDR3 loop is CASSHPDSGGQQPQHF. Here the CDR3 DNA reads TGTGCCAGCAGCCATCCCGACTCAGGGGGGCAGCAGCCCCAGCATTTT. The gene calls are TRBV28 and TRBJ1-5, with 7 bases matching TRBD1. Trimming removed 6 bases from V and 7 bases from J; junction bases left unmatched: 15. CDR1 is MDHEN and CDR2 is SYDVKM in the germline V gene. The CDR3 is 16 residues long.